This record concerns one T cell receptor (beta chain) sequence. The target antigen is unknown. The sample originates from a study of blood T cells in healthy people across ages. Study-wide points: A strong correlation was seen between TCR beta diversity and naive T cell percentage.

A sample-barcoded 5' primer and a J-beta primer mix were used in a second PCR of about 7 to 11 cycles. From the 5' RACE reads, TCRdb called clonotypes with MiXCR, one entry per CDR3 protein. The sample shows hundreds of thousands of distinct CDR3 sequences, approximately 53% of them seen only once. Germline V CDR1 and CDR2: MNHEY, SMNVEV (reference sequence). The V and J ends lost 4 bases and 2 bases respectively, with 15 bases between them. This CDR3 contains 17 residues. This TCR derives from a man aged 35-49 years in good health. The chain employs TRBV27 and TRBJ2-6; TRBD1 or TRBD2 may be the D gene (5 bases each). The sequencing sample was made of blood. In nucleotides, the CDR3 is TGTGCCAGCAGTTACCTCTTCGGGGACGCTGGGGCCAACGTCCTGACTTTC. Translating it yields CASSYLFGDAGANVLTF. The full variable domain, completed using reference TRBV27 and TRBJ2-6, is EAQVTQNPRYLITVTGKKLTVTCSQNMNHEYMSWYRQDPGLGLRQIYYSMNVEVTDKGDVPEGYKVSRKEKRNFPLILESPSPNQTSLYFCASSYLFGDAGANVLTFGAGSRLTVL.